The 23 T cell receptor beta chains below were found in one sample sequenced in a study of Ad26.COV2.S vaccination and SARS-CoV-2 variants. Assay used: immunoSEQ multiplex PCR; TCRdb lists only in-frame clones, some missing. The table lists about 350,000 clones, about 91% of them singletons. The material was peripheral blood, obtained after recovery from COVID-19. The receptors come from a human donor who had recovered from COVID-19.

This rearrangement joins TRBV6-2 or TRBV6-3 to TRBJ1-4, with 7 bases fitting TRBD1. Unmatched junction bases numbered 9, after V lost 5 bases and J lost 6 bases. CDR3 size: 15 residues. Germline V gene data show CDR1 as MNHEY and CDR2 as SVGEGT. The CDR3 loop reads CASSPLDRVDEKLFF. CDR3 DNA sequence: TGTGCCAGCAGTCCCCTAGACAGGGTGGATGAAAAACTGTTTTTT.

J is TRBJ1-6 and V is TRBV6-1; 7 positions agree with TRBD1. The trim removed 2 bases at V and 3 bases at J, leaving 4 bases unmatched. The V gene's germline CDR1 is MNHNS and CDR2 SASEGT. This CDR3 spans 16 amino acids. CDR3 protein: CASSETPGGYNSPLHF. The CDR3 DNA follows: TGTGCCAGCAGTGAAACCCCAGGGGGCTATAATTCACCCCTCCACTTT.

The V and J genes are TRBV6-4 and TRBJ1-2, with a possible D match to TRBD1 (5 bases). The CDR3 spans 13 residues. From germline, CDR1 is MRHNA and CDR2 SNTAGT. Trimming cost V 8 bases and J 7 bases, with 17 bases left between them. Written as DNA, the CDR3 is TGTGCCAGCGTGGGTCGCCCGGGGGGTGGCTACACCTTC. Translating gives CASVGRPGGGYTF.

V usage is TRBV9 and J usage is TRBJ2-5; D is unclear. Deletions cut 7 bases from V and 2 bases from J, with 18 bases between. Per the germline V gene, CDR1 is SGDLS and CDR2 is YYNGEE. This CDR3 region has 15 residues. Here the CDR3 reads CASYTRGSEQETQYF. Written as DNA, the CDR3 is TGTGCCAGCTATACGCGTGGATCCGAACAAGAGACCCAGTACTTC.

J is TRBJ2-5 and V is TRBV2, with 7 bases fitting TRBD1. The CDR3 consists of 14 residues. J lost 4 bases, V lost 4 bases, and 6 bases had no gene match. Germline V gene data show CDR1 as SNHLY and CDR2 as FYNNEI. CDR3 in amino acids: CASSAQGVSETQYF. The DNA for the CDR3 is TGTGCCAGCAGTGCGCAGGGGGTATCAGAGACCCAGTACTTC. The complete variable domain, with remaining parts taken from reference TRBV2 and TRBJ2-5, reads EPEVTQTPSHQVTQMGQEVILRCVPISNHLYFYWYRQILGQKVEFLVSFYNNEISEKSEIFDDQFSVERPDGSNFTLKIRSTKLEDSAMYFCASSAQGVSETQYFGPGTRLLVL.

The V call is TRBV10-3, the J call TRBJ2-1, with no clear D. Germline-derived CDR1 and CDR2 are ENHRY and SYGVKD. V lost 4 bases and J 7 bases, leaving 17 bases between the germline ends. The CDR3 consists of 15 residues. The chain's CDR3 is CAISVGRDSTNEQFF. CDR3 nucleotides: TGTGCCATCAGTGTGGGAAGAGATTCTACTAATGAGCAGTTCTTC.

The V call is TRBV6-8, the J call TRBJ1-5, with 7 positions matching TRBD1. This CDR3 contains 13 residues. The V gene's germline CDR1 is MNHGY and CDR2 SAAAGT. The J segment lost 8 bases and the V segment lost 6 bases, leaving 7 bases of the junction unmatched. The CDR3 here is CASSRQGIEPQHF. DNA of the CDR3: TGTGCCAGCAGCCGACAGGGAATCGAGCCCCAGCATTTT.

Only one count was recorded for this clone. The chain links TRBV20-1 to TRBJ2-3, with D maybe TRBD2 (6 bases). CDR3 length equals 11 residues. The V end was cut by 6 bases, the J end by 6 bases, with 10 bases between. Per the germline V gene, CDR1 is DFQATT and CDR2 is SNEGSKA (reference sequence). As DNA, the CDR3 is TGCAGTGCCCCTGGGGGGGATACGCAGTATTTT. Translated, it gives CSAPGGDTQYF.

This chain connects TRBV6-5 to TRBJ2-4, with a possible D match to TRBD1 (6 bases). The V gene's germline CDR1 is MNHEY and CDR2 SVGAGI. Trimming removed 7 bases from V and 9 bases from J, with 19 bases in between. This CDR3 is 14 amino acids long. The CDR3 loop reads CASTVIRGSGIQYF. The CDR3 DNA reads as TGTGCCAGCACCGTAATCAGGGGATCAGGCATTCAGTACTTC.

This clone appeared a few times. V usage is TRBV28 and J usage is TRBJ1-6; D unresolved. V shed 8 bases and J shed 3 bases, with 2 bases lying between them. Looked up from germline, CDR1 is MDHEN and CDR2 is SYDVKM. The CDR3 contains 11 residues. This CDR3 is CASGYNSPLHF. CDR3 nucleotides: TGTGCCAGCGGCTATAATTCACCCCTCCACTTT.

The CDR3 DNA sequence: TGTGCCAGCAGCCCGCAGCAAACGTCCTACGAGCAGTACTTC. Translating it yields CASSPQQTSYEQYF. This chain connects TRBV3-1 (or the pseudogene TRBV3-2) to TRBJ2-7; D gene unclear. The CDR3 extends over 14 amino acids. Between the trimmed V and J ends, which lost 4 bases and 1 base, there was a span of 11 bases. Germline V gives CDR1 LGHDT, CDR2 YNNKEL (reference sequence).

This clone was seen once. This chain uses TRBV2 with TRBJ1-1; D gene ambiguous. CDR1 and CDR2 (germline): SNHLY, FYNNEI. The CDR3 length is 13 residues. V gave up 3 bases and J gave up 0 bases, with 5 bases separating them. The CDR3 reads CASSDQVNTEAFF. CDR3 in DNA: TGTGCCAGCAGTGATCAGGTGAACACTGAAGCTTTCTTT.

The chain joins TRBV3-1 (or the pseudogene TRBV3-2) to TRBJ2-1; no reliable D call. V was clipped by 2 bases and J by 5 bases, with 10 bases between them. This CDR3 is built from 14 residues. The germline CDR1 and CDR2 sequences are LGHDT and YNNKEL (reference sequence). DNA for the CDR3: TGTGCCAGCAGCCAATCGGACGGAAACAATGAGCAGTTCTTC. Protein sequence: CASSQSDGNNEQFF.

This chain uses TRBV5-1 with TRBJ1-2; 8 bases are a match to TRBD1. There are 17 residues in the CDR3. Germline V gene lookup returns CDR1 SGHRS and CDR2 YFSETQ. V trimming: 4 bases; J trimming: 1 base; junction bases outside the gene matches: 12. The CDR3 region is CASSTPGGTGFNYGYTF. DNA of the CDR3: TGCGCCAGCAGCACCCCCGGCGGGACAGGTTTTAACTATGGCTACACCTTC.

The chain employs TRBV4-1 and TRBJ2-5, with D hard to call. The ends were cut back, 0 bases at V and 5 bases at J, with 4 bases in the middle. The germline V gene encodes CDR1 MGHRA and CDR2 YSYEKL. The CDR3 sequence is 12 residues long. CDR3 DNA sequence: TGCGCCAGCAGCCAAGATCTGGAGACCCAGTACTTC. It encodes CASSQDLETQYF.

V gene TRBV5-1 combines with J gene TRBJ1-1, with 9 bases aligning to TRBD1. CDR3 size: 15 residues. Looked up from germline, CDR1 is SGHRS and CDR2 is YFSETQ. J gave up 6 bases and V 1 base, and 7 bases lay outside the gene matches. The CDR3 bases are TGCGCCAGCAGCTTGTTACAGGGGGCATCGGCTGAAGCTTTCTTT. Translated, it gives CASSLLQGASAEAFF.

The J gene is TRBJ2-3, the V gene TRBV11-2, with a possible D match to TRBD1 (5 bases). This CDR3 spans 14 amino acids. Trimming left V 2 bases short and J 4 bases short, with 10 bases between. CDR1 SGHAT and CDR2 FQNNGV come from the germline V gene. This chain's CDR3 is CASSLTGLADTQYF. In nucleotides, the CDR3 is TGTGCCAGCAGCTTAACAGGATTGGCAGATACGCAGTATTTT.

This chain joins TRBV6-5 and TRBJ1-3; weak D call: TRBD1 (5 bases). Trimming cost V 2 bases and J 0 bases, with 5 bases left between them. CDR1 is MNHEY, CDR2 SVGAGI, per germline. This CDR3 region has 14 residues. The CDR3 DNA reads TGTGCCAGCAGTTACAGGGGCTCTGGAAACACCATATATTTT. Amino acid sequence: CASSYRGSGNTIYF.

J is TRBJ2-3 and V is TRBV2; D call uncertain. V lost 4 bases and J lost 2, with 16 bases in between. The CDR3 covers 16 residues. Germline V gene data show CDR1 as SNHLY and CDR2 as FYNNEI. The chain's CDR3 is CASSANLGGVTDTQYF. The CDR3 nucleotides are TGTGCCAGCAGTGCCAACTTGGGTGGGGTCACAGATACGCAGTATTTT.

V usage is TRBV5-6 and J usage is TRBJ2-5; the D gene is possibly TRBD1 (5 bases). V was cut by 0 bases and J by 5 bases, with 14 bases left in between. The CDR3 is 15 residues long. Germline V gene sequence: CDR1 SGHDT, CDR2 YYEEEE. The CDR3 DNA is TGTGCCAGCAGCTTGGCCGGTTCAGGGATGGAGACCCAGTACTTC. This translates into CASSLAGSGMETQYF.

The gene calls are TRBV2 and TRBJ1-5, with TRBD1 as a possible D gene (6 bases). This CDR3 is built from 14 residues. Germline CDR1 reads SNHLY; CDR2 reads FYNNEI. With 6 bases removed from V and 2 bases from J, the gap between germline ends came to 11 bases. CDR3 in amino acids: CASRGGLGNQPQHF. DNA of the CDR3: TGTGCCAGCAGGGGGGGCTTGGGCAATCAGCCCCAGCATTTT.

V gene TRBV4-1 combines with J gene TRBJ1-3; tentatively, D is TRBD1 (5 bases). CDR3 length: 16 amino acids. Germline-derived CDR1 and CDR2 are MGHRA and YSYEKL. V lost 0 bases and J 7 bases, leaving 16 bases between the germline ends. CDR3 amino acids: CASSQEERQPENTIYF. CDR3 nucleotide sequence: TGCGCCAGCAGCCAAGAAGAGAGACAGCCCGAGAACACCATATATTTT.

This rearrangement joins TRBV5-1 to TRBJ1-1; unclear D gene. This CDR3 has 13 residues. Germline V gene sequence: CDR1 SGHRS, CDR2 YFSETQ. V lost 7 bases and J lost 2, with 12 bases in between. The CDR3 loop reads CASGETANTEAFF. The DNA for the CDR3 is TGCGCCAGCGGCGAAACAGCAAACACTGAAGCTTTCTTT.